The text below deals with one T cell receptor beta chain. Germline values: CDR1 MNHEY, CDR2 SVGAGI. Trimming left V 6 bases short and J 0 bases short, with 12 bases between. The CDR3 consists of 15 residues. This entry comes from a study of T cell responses to AZD1222 COVID-19 vaccine. Some clones are missing from TCRdb's copy, which holds only in-frame ones; the method was immunoSEQ multiplex PCR. The table lists 150,000 to 200,000 clones, 90% to 95% of them singletons. The rearrangement uses TRBV6-5 and TRBJ2-1; the D is unclear. The source of this sequence is an adult in good health. The sample here was peripheral blood, taken on day 0 of AZD1222 vaccination. CDR3 nucleotides: TGTGCCAGCAGCCTACAACTTTCCTCCTACAATGAGCAGTTCTTC. Its translation is CASSLQLSSYNEQFF.